The T cell receptor beta chain described here comes from a study of T cell changes during pregnancy in multiple sclerosis. CDR1 is SGHRS, CDR2 YFSETQ, per germline. The CDR3 contains 15 residues. Trimming took off 4 bases at V and 11 bases at J, with 19 bases between the two ends. The protocol was immunoSEQ multiplex PCR, while the TCRdb copy is restricted to in-frame clones and leaves out a portion. The table shows about 40,000 clones, with 94% occurring only once. Sequencing used CD4+ T cells from peripheral blood mononuclear cells, obtained after pregnancy. This sequence joins TRBV5-1 and TRBJ1-6, with a possible D match to TRBD1 (6 bases). The TCR comes from a female donor with multiple sclerosis, enrolled in a pregnancy study. In DNA, the CDR3 is TGCGCCAGCAGCCAGCTACAGGGCGAAGGGGCACCCCTCCACTTT. Encoded protein: CASSQLQGEGAPLHF.